This entry lists 2 T cell receptor beta chains sequenced from one sample in a study of blood T cells in healthy people across ages. The authors ran a second PCR of 7 to 11 cycles using a sample-barcoded 5' primer and a J-beta primer mix. TCRdb re-called the 5' RACE reads through MiXCR, storing one row per CDR3 protein. The table includes about 800,000 distinct CDR3 sequences, roughly 60% detected once. Sequenced: blood. These receptor sequences come from a man aged 25-45 years in good health.

This clonotype was recorded a few times. The J gene is TRBJ2-1, the V gene TRBV25-1; 8 nucleotides agree with TRBD2. The CDR3 covers 17 residues. With 3 bases clipped from V and 3 bases from J, the junction kept 10 bases outside the gene matches. In germline, CDR1 is MGHDK, CDR2 SYGVNS. The CDR3 sequence is CASSDHSGMGHYNEQFF. In nucleotides, the CDR3 is TGTGCCAGCAGTGATCATAGCGGGATGGGACACTACAATGAGCAGTTCTTC.

This sequence joins TRBV12-3 or TRBV12-4 and TRBJ2-4, with TRBD2 as a possible D gene (5 bases). The CDR3 extends over 14 amino acids. Trimming left V 3 bases short and J 9 bases short, with 15 bases between. The CDR3, as DNA: TGTGCCAGCAGTTTGGTAGGGCGAGAGGGCATTCAGTACTTC. It codes for CASSLVGREGIQYF.